The 16 T cell receptor beta chains listed next were all sequenced from one sample in a study of spatial heterogeneity in lung cancer. Time point described: sample taken at primary tumor resection. Whole RNA came from tumor, nontumor lung or frozen PBMC and was sequenced without being sorted. TCRdb redid the calling of the 5' RACE reads with MiXCR, one entry per CDR3 protein. This sample carries about 28,000 distinct CDR3 sequences, around 8.4% of them seen once, and the ten largest clones take around 36%. Specimen: PBMCs, collected at surgery. These receptor sequences come from a female donor with early-stage non-small cell lung cancer.

This clonotype appeared many times. The CDR3 loop reads CASSLPVTLDSTDYGYTF. CDR3 nucleotides: TGTGCCAGCAGCTTACCCGTGACCCTGGACAGTACCGACTATGGCTACACCTTC. V usage is TRBV7-8 and J usage is TRBJ1-2, with D perhaps matching TRBD1 (6 bases). The CDR3 has 18 residues. Deletions cut 2 bases from V and 3 bases from J, with 22 bases between. From germline, CDR1 is SGHVS and CDR2 FQNEAQ.

By share, this clonotype counts as medium-sized. The chain carries TRBV7-9 and TRBJ2-5, with 9 positions matching TRBD2. CDR3 length: 17 amino acids. Trimming cost V 2 bases and J 3 bases; bases outside gene matches: 10. Per the germline V gene, CDR1 is SEHNR and CDR2 is FQNEAQ (reference sequence). CDR3 bases: TGTGCCAGCAGCTTAACCGGGACAGCTAGCGGGAAAGAGACCCAGTACTTC. Protein sequence: CASSLTGTASGKETQYF.

This clonotype occurred a few times. The gene calls are TRBV28 and TRBJ1-5, with a tentative D call TRBD1 (6 bases). Trimming cost V 6 bases and J 6 bases, with 15 bases left between them. Germline V gene data show CDR1 as MDHEN and CDR2 as SYDVKM. The CDR3 covers 14 residues. The CDR3 nucleotides are TGTGCCAGCAGAAAGGGACATCTGTCTCAGCCCCAGCATTTT. It yields the protein CASRKGHLSQPQHF.

This clonotype was detected many times. A junction end diverges from the germline sequence, so it may reflect a read error. V and J are TRBV30 and TRBJ2-5, with D tentatively TRBD1 or TRBD2 (5 bases each). Germline CDR1 and CDR2: GTSNPN and SVGIG (reference sequence). The CDR3 is 13 residues long. CDR3 region: CATSGILGENQYF. The DNA of the CDR3 is TGTGCCACCTCCGGGATATTAGGGGAGAACCAGTACTTC.

This clonotype was detected ten times or more. The chain employs TRBV5-1 and TRBJ2-5, with D perhaps TRBD2 (6 bases). V was clipped by 5 bases and J by 4 bases, with 15 bases between them. The CDR3 contains 14 residues. Germline V gene lookup returns CDR1 SGHRS and CDR2 YFSETQ. This CDR3 is CASRGDFFRETQYF. CDR3 in DNA: TGCGCCAGCAGGGGGGACTTTTTTAGAGAGACCCAGTACTTC.

Ten or more counts support this clonotype. The chain employs TRBV3-1 and TRBJ2-1; TRBD1 might be the D (5 bases). V gave up 4 bases and J gave up 8 bases, with 12 bases separating them. The CDR3 sequence is 13 residues long. Germline V gene lookup returns CDR1 LGHDT and CDR2 YNNKEL (reference sequence). The CDR3: CASSPAWGDEQFF. The CDR3 region has the DNA TGTGCCAGCAGCCCAGCCTGGGGCGATGAGCAGTTCTTC.

This clonotype was counted at least ten times. V gene TRBV20-1 combines with J gene TRBJ1-6, with 7 bases that match TRBD1. The ends lost 0 bases at V and 10 bases at J; junction bases unmatched: 9. The CDR3 sequence is 15 residues long. CDR1 is DFQATT and CDR2 is SNEGSKA in the germline V gene (reference sequence). Here the CDR3 DNA reads TGCAGTGCTAGAGATCTTAGGGGGCTTAACTCACCCCTCCACTTT. The encoded protein is CSARDLRGLNSPLHF.

The sample holds many counts of this clonotype. The rearrangement joins TRBV6-2 or TRBV6-3 to TRBJ2-2; D is uncertain. V was trimmed by 6 bases and J by 8 bases, leaving 7 bases between them. Germline V lookup: CDR1 MNHEY, CDR2 SVGEGT. CDR3 length: 11 amino acids. The CDR3 DNA follows: TGTGCCAGCAGGCCCCTGGGGGAGCTGTTTTTT. The encoded protein is CASRPLGELFF.

A few counts support this clonotype. This chain links TRBV19 with TRBJ2-2, with 10 bases that match TRBD2. Per germline, CDR1 LNHDA and CDR2 SQIVND (reference sequence). The V gene end was trimmed by 3 bases and the J gene end by 5 bases; junction bases not matched to a gene: 3. The CDR3 is 15 amino acids. The CDR3 protein is CASSIRTSGTGELFF. CDR3 sequence (DNA): TGTGCCAGTAGTATTCGGACTAGCGGAACCGGGGAGCTGTTTTTT.

This clonotype has ten or more counts. The chain employs TRBV23-1 and TRBJ2-3; 7 bases agree with TRBD1. TRBV23-1 is labeled an ORF, and its function is uncertain. CDR3 length: 18 amino acids. Trimming cost V 4 bases and J 0 bases; bases outside gene matches: 13. The CDR3 DNA sequence: TGCGCCAGCAGTCTTTCGAGACAGGGACGAACTAGCACAGATACGCAGTATTTT. Translated: CASSLSRQGRTSTDTQYF.

There are many counts of this clonotype. The chain couples TRBV7-9 to TRBJ2-1; 11 bases map to TRBD2. The CDR3 has 15 residues. Trimming took 5 bases from V and 8 from J; bases not matched to a gene: 8. Germline lookup yields CDR1 SEHNR and CDR2 FQNEAQ (reference sequence). As DNA, the CDR3 is TGTGCCAGCAGCCGAACTAGCGGGAGTTACGATGAGCAGTTCTTC. Translating it yields CASSRTSGSYDEQFF.

Here the CDR3 reads CASSLRTGGNSPLHF. The CDR3 DNA reads as TGCGCCAGCAGCTTGAGAACAGGCGGTAATTCACCCCTCCACTTT. This sequence joins TRBV5-1 and TRBJ1-6; tentative D call: TRBD1 (5 bases). The ends were cut back, 1 base at V and 6 bases at J, with 11 bases in the middle. Germline V gene sequence: CDR1 SGHRS, CDR2 YFSETQ. The CDR3 consists of 15 residues.

This clonotype was found many times. V usage is TRBV12-3 or TRBV12-4 and J usage is TRBJ1-5; D gene uncertain. This CDR3 has 12 residues. Trimming stripped 3 bases from V and 0 bases from J, with 0 bases between. This CDR3 reads CASSFSNQPQHF. For the CDR3, the DNA is TGTGCCAGCAGTTTTAGCAATCAGCCCCAGCATTTT.

In its sample, this clonotype was seen a few times. As DNA, the CDR3 is TGTGCCAGCAGCCAAGCCTCTGGAAACACCATATATTTT. Its translation is CASSQASGNTIYF. V is TRBV14 and J is TRBJ1-3, with unresolved D. The CDR3 has 13 amino acids. V was pared by 1 base and J by 0 bases, with 1 base between. Looked up from germline, CDR1 is SGHDN and CDR2 is FVKESK.

This clonotype was seen many times. The chain recombines TRBV7-2 with TRBJ2-1, with 9 bases lining up with TRBD2. Germline CDR1 and CDR2: SGHTA and FQGNSA. Germline trimming cut 4 bases from V and 2 bases from J; bases unmatched to any gene: 3. The CDR3 is 15 residues long. The DNA for the CDR3 is TGTGCCAGCAGCTCGTCTAGCGGGACCTACAATGAGCAGTTCTTC. It encodes CASSSSSGTYNEQFF.

Concerning this clonotype: A clone one base away is much larger, so this may be a read error. V usage is TRBV10-1 and J usage is TRBJ2-4; D remains ambiguous. The CDR3 has 15 residues. With 2 bases removed from V and 3 bases from J, the gap between germline ends came to 11 bases. Germline CDR1 WNHNN, CDR2 SYGVQD (reference sequence). DNA of the CDR3: TGCGCCAGCAGTGAGCCGGACCCTTTCAAAAACATTCAGTACTTC. It is translated as CASSEPDPFKNIQYF.